One T cell receptor beta chain is described in this entry. What it recognizes is unknown. The data are from a study of PD-1 blockade in classical Hodgkin lymphoma. Study-wide context: Intravenous infusions of nivolumab 3 mg/kg reached patients every 2 weeks. General study points: Relative to healthy donors, newly diagnosed patients reportedly had lower baseline TCR diversity, which was reported as lower still in relapsed/refractory patients.

This CDR3 is 15 amino acids long. The V and J ends lost 4 bases and 1 base respectively, with 14 bases between them. Per the germline V gene, CDR1 is SGHRS and CDR2 is YFSETQ. Repertoires were generated with immunoSEQ multiplex PCR, while TCRdb's copy carries only in-frame clones and drops some. This sample carries about 18,000 clones, around 80% of them seen once, and the ten largest clones take approximately 2%. Time point denoted: cycle 4 day 1 (C4D1), after 6 weeks of nivolumab. Each and every patient relapsed after autologous stem cell transplantation, and patients got differing brentuximab vedotin exposure. The CD4+ T cells used were purified from thawed PBMCs through magnetic negative selection.

The chain links TRBV5-1 to TRBJ1-2, with D tentatively TRBD1 (5 bases). The sample in question was CD4+ T cells from blood, obtained before the fourth cycle of nivolumab. The receptor was isolated from a human donor with classical Hodgkin lymphoma. CDR3 loop: CASSGPGRLNYGYTF. The DNA for the CDR3 is TGCGCCAGCAGCGGACCGGGACGGCTTAACTATGGCTACACCTTC.